This T cell receptor (beta chain) was obtained from a study of glioma-infiltrating T cells after dendritic cell vaccination. Study as a whole: Patients had newly diagnosed or recurrent glioblastoma and received dendritic cell vaccines. The vaccine used monocyte-derived dendritic cells pulsed overnight with autologous tumor lysate.

Before vaccination, two weeks after the third vaccination, and at progression, PBMC were collected. Between the trimmed V and J ends, which lost 2 bases and 2 bases, there was a span of 13 bases. Germline V gene lookup returns CDR1 SGHRS and CDR2 YFSETQ. The CDR3 extends over 15 amino acids. TCRdb keeps only in-frame clones here, not all; method: immunoSEQ multiplex PCR. Here the sample spans 80,000 to 95,000 clones, 85% to 90% being singletons. The TCR comes from a human donor with glioblastoma. This specimen was blood, taken before dendritic cell vaccination. The rearrangement uses TRBV5-1 and TRBJ1-2, with D possibly TRBD1 on 6 matching bases. CDR3 amino acids: CASSFQTGSNYGYTF. In DNA form, the CDR3 reads TGCGCCAGCAGCTTTCAGACAGGTTCGAACTATGGCTACACCTTC.